A single T cell receptor beta chain is shown here with its context. Its specificity is not known. The entry originates in a study of shared clonotypes between healthy human individuals. Study at large: Three plates were used per donor for CD4 naive, three for CD4 memory, two for CD8 naive and one for CD8 memory.

Investigators spread the genomic DNA of each subset evenly over several immunoSEQ plates. Original processing methods: Junction-only sequences without quality scores came from ImmunoSEQ, so filtering differed. TCRdb's copy holds only in-frame clones and misses some; the assay was immunoSEQ multiplex PCR. Clone size and V and J calls were adopted from that table, with D and trimming inferred from the DNA. The table lists 2 million to 2.5 million clones, 93% of them singletons. The CDR3 contains 14 residues. Germline-derived CDR1 and CDR2 are SGHAT and FQNNGV. Between the trimmed V and J ends, which lost 6 bases and 4 bases, there was a span of 15 bases. Naive CD8 cells were CD45RO-negative, positively selected for CCR7, excluding terminally differentiated effector memory CD45RA+ cells. Notes on the study in general: Despite large depth, rarefaction showed incomplete sorted-subset sequencing.

This chain connects TRBV11-2 to TRBJ2-5; D might be TRBD1 (5 bases). Sequences were obtained from naive CD8+ T cells from PBMCs. The TCR originated in a man in his late teens or twenties in good health. Some clones in this sample may be carry-over from other donors' samples. The chain's CDR3 is CASSRGGRGETQYF. CDR3 nucleotide sequence: TGTGCCAGCAGTCGCGGTGGTAGGGGAGAGACCCAGTACTTC.